Listed here are 4 T cell receptor beta chains from one sample, sequenced in a study of cytomegalovirus exposure and HLA in healthy donors. Both 60 Vbeta primers and 13 Jbeta primers went into the PCR. TCRdb's table, derived via immunoSEQ multiplex PCR, lists solely in-frame clones and lacks some. The sample yields about 180,000 clones, 77% seen once. Sequenced material: PBMCs. The source is a woman aged 55-70 years in good health and CMV-seropositive.

The V and J genes are TRBV7-6 and TRBJ1-6; D is uncertain. The V end was cut by 2 bases, the J end by 7 bases, with 9 bases between. Germline assignment: CDR1 SGHVS and CDR2 FNYEAQ. The length of the CDR3 is 14 residues. The CDR3 bases are TGTGCCAGCAGCTTAATGACGGGAAATTCACCCCTCCACTTT. This sequence encodes CASSLMTGNSPLHF.

A few counts support this clone. The chain links TRBV28 to TRBJ2-7; TRBD1 matches 9 bases. CDR1 and CDR2 (germline): MDHEN, SYDVKM. CDR3 size: 17 residues. V trimming: 5 bases; J trimming: 4 bases; junction bases outside the gene matches: 15. CDR3 DNA: TGTGCCAGCAGTACTTCCTGGGACAGGGCTTTTGAGTACGAGCAGTACTTC. Protein: CASSTSWDRAFEYEQYF.

The chain is built from TRBV19 and TRBJ1-4, with D tentatively TRBD1 (5 bases). V lost 7 bases and J 3 bases, leaving 15 bases between the germline ends. The germline gives CDR1 LNHDA, CDR2 SQIVND (reference sequence). CDR3 length: 15 amino acids. DNA of the CDR3: TGTGCCAGTACCCCCCCTGGGGCCGCTAATGAAAAACTGTTTTTT. Translation gives CASTPPGAANEKLFF.

This clone has a single count. The chain combines TRBV19 with TRBJ1-1; the D gene is possibly TRBD1 (6 bases). Germline-derived CDR1 and CDR2 are LNHDA and SQIVND (reference sequence). Trimming shortened V by 10 bases and J by 1 base, and 13 bases separated the two germline ends. The CDR3 is made up of 13 amino acids. The CDR3 loop reads CATSQGGNTEAFF. The CDR3 DNA reads TGTGCCACTTCACAAGGGGGGAACACTGAAGCTTTCTTT.